This record looks at one TCR beta chain sequence and its context. What it recognizes is unknown. The data belong to a study of T cell responses to AZD1222 COVID-19 vaccine. Findings of the study overall: Spike-specific TCR breadth rose after two AZD1222 doses, and depth rose as well. Reports say nearly half of spike-specific TCRs go after unmutated variant regions.

TCRdb's table, derived via immunoSEQ multiplex PCR, lists solely in-frame clones and lacks some. The table shows around 100,000 clones, with about nine tenths occurring only once. Per the germline V gene, CDR1 is SGHRS and CDR2 is YFSETQ. Trimming left V 7 bases short and J 0 bases short, with 10 bases between. This CDR3 has 13 amino acids. The chain links TRBV5-1 to TRBJ1-1; D unresolved. The sequence derives from an adult in good health. Sequenced here: peripheral blood, sampled on day 0 of AZD1222 vaccination. DNA for the CDR3: TGCGCCAGCGGATACGACTTGAACACTGAAGCTTTCTTT. As protein: CASGYDLNTEAFF.